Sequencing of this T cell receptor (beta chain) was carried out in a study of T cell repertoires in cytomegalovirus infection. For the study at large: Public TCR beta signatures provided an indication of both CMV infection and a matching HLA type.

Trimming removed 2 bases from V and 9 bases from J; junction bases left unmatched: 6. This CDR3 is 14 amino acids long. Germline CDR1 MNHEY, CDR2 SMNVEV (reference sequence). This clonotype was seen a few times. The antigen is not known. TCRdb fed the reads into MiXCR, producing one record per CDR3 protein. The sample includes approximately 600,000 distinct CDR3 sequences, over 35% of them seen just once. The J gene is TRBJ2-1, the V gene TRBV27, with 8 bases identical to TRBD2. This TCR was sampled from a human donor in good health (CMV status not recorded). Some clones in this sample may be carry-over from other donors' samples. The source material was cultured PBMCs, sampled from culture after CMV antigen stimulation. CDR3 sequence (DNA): TGTGCCAGCAGTTTAAGCGGGAGTATAGGTGAGCAGTTCTTC. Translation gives CASSLSGSIGEQFF.